A selection of T cell receptor beta chains follows, all from one sample in a study of T cell responses to AZD1222 COVID-19 vaccine. Some clones are missing from TCRdb's copy, which holds only in-frame ones; the method was immunoSEQ multiplex PCR. The sample records approximately 140,000 clones, approximately 88% being singletons. The sample here was peripheral blood, taken on day 0 of AZD1222 vaccination. All receptors come from an adult in good health. The CDR3 runs from the conserved cysteine through the conserved F or W. A D gene is named only where the DNA matches it firmly. Some rows mark clone size as missing; the rest say once, few, many or name a class of expanded clone.

-	TRBJ2-3	-	TRBV6-5	CASSYSGGARTDTQYF	TGTGCCAGCAGTTACTCTGGCGGAGCCCGCACAGATACGCAGTATTTT
-	TRBJ2-3	-	TRBV5-1	CASSLRQVGSATQYF	TGCGCCAGCAGCCTCCGACAGGTCGGATCGGCTACGCAGTATTTT
-	TRBJ1-5	-	TRBV4-3	CASSQEANQPQHF	TGCGCCAGCAGCCAAGAGGCCAATCAGCCCCAGCATTTT
-	TRBJ1-6	-	TRBV6-1	CASSEAPNNSPLHF	TGTGCCAGCAGTGAAGCCCCGAATAATTCACCCCTCCACTTT
TRBD2	TRBJ2-5	-	TRBV15	CATSSGGRWETQYF	TGTGCCACCAGTAGCGGGGGGCGGTGGGAGACCCAGTACTTC
-	TRBJ2-2	once	TRBV24-1	CATSGTGRTGELFF	TGTGCCACCAGCGGGACGGGGAGGACCGGGGAGCTGTTTTTT
-	TRBJ1-4	-	TRBV3-1/TRBV3-2	CASSPGPAYNEKLFF	TGTGCCAGCAGCCCGGGACCGGCCTATAATGAAAAACTGTTTTTT
TRBD1	TRBJ2-1	-	TRBV2	CASSVQGALDNEQFF	TGTGCCAGCAGTGTCCAGGGGGCGTTGGACAATGAGCAGTTCTTC
TRBD2	TRBJ2-3	-	TRBV5-1	CASSLEGLAGGNTDTQYF	TGCGCCAGCAGCTTGGAGGGACTAGCGGGGGGGAACACAGATACGCAGTATTTT
-	TRBJ1-2	-	TRBV5-1	CASSLYSANYGYTF	TGCGCCAGCAGCTTGTATAGTGCTAACTATGGCTACACCTTC
-	TRBJ2-7	-	TRBV29-1	CSVGRANSYEQYF	TGCAGCGTTGGACGTGCTAACTCCTACGAGCAGTACTTC
TRBD2	TRBJ2-2	-	TRBV5-4	CASSLGRGVNTGELFF	TGTGCCAGCAGCTTGGGGCGGGGGGTAAACACCGGGGAGCTGTTTTTT
-	TRBJ2-5	-	TRBV7-3	CASSLAGTPQETQYF	TGTGCCAGCAGCTTAGCCGGGACTCCGCAAGAGACCCAGTACTTC
-	TRBJ2-7	once	TRBV3-1/TRBV3-2	CASSYSDGREVSYYEQYF	TGTGCCAGCAGCTATTCAGATGGCAGGGAGGTATCCTACTACGAGCAGTACTTC
-	TRBJ2-1	-	TRBV19	CASSMEGFKYNEQFF	TGTGCCAGTAGTATGGAAGGGTTCAAATACAATGAGCAGTTCTTC
-	TRBJ2-5	-	TRBV6-2/TRBV6-3	CASSFSAPSQYF	TGTGCCAGCAGCTTTAGCGCCCCGTCCCAGTACTTC
-	TRBJ2-3	-	TRBV7-3	CASTTGGNTDTQYF	TGTGCCAGCACCACGGGGGGCAACACAGATACGCAGTATTTT
-	TRBJ2-3	once	TRBV9	CASSVGLVTDTQYF	TGTGCCAGCAGCGTAGGGCTAGTTACAGATACGCAGTATTTT
-	TRBJ1-2	-	TRBV7-8	CASSLNQLLGGYTF	TGTGCCAGCAGCTTAAATCAGTTGCTTGGGGGCTACACCTTC
-	TRBJ2-1	few	TRBV12-5	CASGLVRWVANEQFF	TGTGCTAGTGGTTTGGTACGTTGGGTAGCGAATGAGCAGTTCTTC
-	TRBJ1-3	-	TRBV7-9	CASRSGIEGSSSGNTIYF	TGTGCCAGCAGGTCAGGGATCGAGGGATCCTCCTCTGGAAACACCATATATTTT
-	TRBJ2-7	-	TRBV6-5	CASRTWGLYEQYF	TGTGCCAGCAGGACTTGGGGGCTGTACGAGCAGTACTTC
-	TRBJ2-7	-	TRBV5-1	CASSLYGGPGEQYF	TGCGCCAGCAGCTTATATGGAGGTCCGGGGGAGCAGTACTTC
-	TRBJ1-3	-	TRBV7-9	CASSSAGGSGNTIYF	TGTGCCAGCAGCTCTGCCGGAGGGTCTGGAAACACCATATATTTT
TRBD1	TRBJ1-2	-	TRBV2	CASSPGTGAGGYTF	TGTGCCAGCAGTCCCGGGACAGGGGCTGGCGGCTACACCTTC
-	TRBJ2-1	-	TRBV9	CASSVEARSEQFF	TGTGCCAGCAGCGTAGAGGCGAGAAGTGAGCAGTTCTTC
-	TRBJ2-7	-	TRBV6-2/TRBV6-3	CASSYWGGRYEQYF	TGTGCCAGCAGTTACTGGGGCGGTAGGTACGAGCAGTACTTC
-	TRBJ2-5	once	TRBV30	CAWSAFGGGQETQYF	TGTGCCTGGAGTGCTTTTGGGGGTGGCCAAGAGACCCAGTACTTC
-	TRBJ2-7	-	TRBV18	CASSAQEYEQYF	TGTGCCAGCTCAGCACAAGAATACGAGCAGTACTTC
-	TRBJ2-7	-	TRBV13	CASSQMTETYEQYF	TGTGCCAGCAGCCAAATGACAGAGACCTACGAGCAGTACTTC
-	TRBJ2-1	-	TRBV6-5	CASRVRGWDEQFF	TGTGCCAGCAGGGTCAGGGGCTGGGACGAGCAGTTCTTC
-	TRBJ2-5	-	TRBV28	CASRSQPWETQYF	TGTGCCAGCAGGTCGCAGCCATGGGAGACCCAGTACTTC
TRBD2	TRBJ2-5	-	TRBV7-6	CASSLGGWTSGALQETQYF	TGTGCCAGCAGCTTAGGGGGATGGACTAGCGGGGCCCTCCAAGAGACCCAGTACTTC
TRBD2	TRBJ2-1	-	TRBV7-2	CASSPTSGGWGEQFF	TGTGCCAGCAGCCCGACTAGCGGGGGGTGGGGTGAGCAGTTCTTC
-	TRBJ2-7	-	TRBV5-1	CASSPTGSGYEQYF	TGCGCCAGCAGCCCCACAGGGTCAGGCTACGAGCAGTACTTC
TRBD1	TRBJ2-2	-	TRBV5-1	CASSGDRGRNTGELFF	TGCGCCAGCAGCGGCGACAGGGGGCGCAACACCGGGGAGCTGTTTTTT
-	TRBJ2-5	-	TRBV5-8	CASSLPETQYF	TGTGCCAGCAGCTTGCCGGAGACCCAGTACTTC
-	TRBJ1-5	-	TRBV12-2	CASRQGMGDQPQHF	TGTGCAAGTCGACAGGGTATGGGGGATCAGCCCCAGCATTTT
-	TRBJ1-1	-	TRBV7-8	CASSSYRVQFNTEAFF	TGTGCCAGCAGCTCATACAGGGTGCAATTCAACACTGAAGCTTTCTTT
-	TRBJ1-1	-	TRBV7-2	CASSGSPGTEAFF	TGTGCCAGCAGCGGTTCCCCGGGGACTGAAGCTTTCTTT
-	TRBJ2-2	-	TRBV5-6	CASSWLPGQSAGELFF	TGTGCCAGCAGCTGGCTACCGGGACAATCGGCCGGGGAGCTGTTTTTT
-	TRBJ2-2	-	TRBV5-4	CASSGQQGLNTGELFF	TGTGCCAGCAGCGGCCAGCAGGGCCTAAACACCGGGGAGCTGTTTTTT
TRBD1	TRBJ2-2	-	TRBV27	CASRTTLLGQGATGELFF	TGTGCCAGCAGAACGACCCTTTTGGGACAGGGGGCTACCGGGGAGCTGTTTTTT
-	TRBJ1-1	-	TRBV19	CASPLGMNTEAFF	TGTGCCAGTCCGCTGGGGATGAACACTGAAGCTTTCTTT
-	TRBJ1-1	-	TRBV5-4	CASSTGGGRVDTEAFF	TGTGCCAGCAGCACCGGGGGCGGGCGCGTGGACACTGAAGCTTTCTTT
-	TRBJ1-1	-	TRBV4-3	CASSQFSDVAVNTEAFF	TGCGCCAGCAGCCAGTTCTCAGATGTGGCGGTTAACACTGAAGCTTTCTTT
-	TRBJ2-3	once	TRBV27	CASSRGTDTQYF	TGTGCCAGCAGCCGGGGAACAGATACGCAGTATTTT
-	TRBJ1-5	-	TRBV4-3	CASSQDSSQPQHF	TGCGCCAGCAGCCAAGATTCATCCCAGCCCCAGCATTTT
-	TRBJ2-2	once	TRBV7-2	CASGAKREESELFF	TGTGCCAGCGGAGCTAAGAGGGAGGAGTCGGAGCTGTTTTTT
TRBD1	TRBJ2-1	-	TRBV7-9	CASSPTGGRGNEQFF	TGTGCCAGCAGCCCTACAGGGGGCAGGGGCAATGAGCAGTTCTTC
TRBD1	TRBJ1-2	-	TRBV5-4	CASSLSGTDGYTF	TGTGCCAGCAGCTTGTCGGGGACAGATGGCTACACCTTC
-	TRBJ2-6	-	TRBV5-6	CASSPRLSSGANVLTF	TGTGCCAGCAGCCCAAGACTGTCCTCTGGGGCCAACGTCCTGACTTTC